The clone carrying this TCR beta chain was seen a handful of times. What it binds is unknown. Germline-derived CDR1 and CDR2 are SGHTA and FQGNSA. V lost 5 bases to trimming and J lost 4 bases, with 13 bases between them. This CDR3 region has 14 residues. This sample is part of a study of response to subunit inactivated influenza vaccine. Study-level results: The authors suggested that every seasonal influenza vaccination recruits few new T cells.

Via MiXCR, TCRdb re-called the RT-PCR reads, giving one row per CDR3 protein. The sample consists of about 580,000 distinct CDR3 sequences, 14% of them appearing once. The rearrangement uses TRBV7-2 and TRBJ2-3; D is undetermined. This specimen was PBMCs from blood, taken less than 13 days after vaccination. The TCR comes from a man aged 50 to 60 who received an inactivated influenza vaccine. For the CDR3, the DNA is TGTGCCAGCAGCCCCGACGCCCCGCCAGATACGCAGTATTTT. This encodes CASSPDAPPDTQYF.